The clone carrying this T cell receptor (beta chain) was counted between two and nine times. TCRdb analysed the 5' RACE reads with MiXCR anew, one entry per CDR3 protein. The table shows 250,000 to 350,000 distinct CDR3 sequences, with approximately 15% occurring only once. These data originate in a study of T-cell memory formation after mild COVID-19. Germline loops: CDR1 SEHNR, CDR2 FQNEAQ (reference sequence). V was shortened by 0 bases and J by 4 bases, with 16 bases between the two germline ends. This CDR3 is built from 18 residues. This chain connects TRBV7-9 to TRBJ1-6, with D tentatively TRBD1 (6 bases). The sample taken for sequencing was PBMCs or a T cell subset sorted from them (not recorded which). This TCR came from a young man who had mild COVID-19 (a few samples of this study predate the infection). Cell type and time point are not known. The CDR3 sequence: CASSLAQGWFGYNSPLHF. Here the CDR3 DNA reads TGTGCCAGCAGCTTAGCGCAGGGGTGGTTTGGTTATAATTCACCCCTCCACTTT.